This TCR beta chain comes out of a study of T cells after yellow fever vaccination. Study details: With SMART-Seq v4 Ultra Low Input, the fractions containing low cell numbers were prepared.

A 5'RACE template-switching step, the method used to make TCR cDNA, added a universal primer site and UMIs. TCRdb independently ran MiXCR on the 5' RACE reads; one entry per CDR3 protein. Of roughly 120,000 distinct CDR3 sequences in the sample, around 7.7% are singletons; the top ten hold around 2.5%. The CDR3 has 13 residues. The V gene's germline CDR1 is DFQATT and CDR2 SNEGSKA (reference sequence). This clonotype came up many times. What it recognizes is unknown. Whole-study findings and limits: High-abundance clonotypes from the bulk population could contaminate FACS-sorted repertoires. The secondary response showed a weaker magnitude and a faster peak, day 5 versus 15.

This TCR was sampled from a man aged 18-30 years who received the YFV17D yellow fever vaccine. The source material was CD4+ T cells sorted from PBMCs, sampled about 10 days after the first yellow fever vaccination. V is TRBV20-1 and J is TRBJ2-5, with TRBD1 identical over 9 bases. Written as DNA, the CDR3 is TGCGCGGGACAGGGTCGGTTTTCAGAGACCCAGTACTTC. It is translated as CAGQGRFSETQYF.